This T cell receptor beta chain stems from a study of PD-L1 blockade in urothelial cancer. Study summary: Prior exposure to chemotherapy in patients amounted to 0 to 3 regimens received. Per blood sample, T cells had a median of roughly 150,000.

Of note for this clone: Its target is unknown.

Findings of the study overall: Pretreatment TCR clonality in blood under the median foretold superior survival.

Sequenced by immunoSEQ multiplex PCR; TCRdb stores in-frame clones only, minus some. The repertoire holds 95,000 to 150,000 clones, with around 88% as singletons. Time point noted: peripheral blood 6 weeks after treatment start. A total of 1 to 8 samples per patient were collected pretreatment and on-treatment. Trimming took 6 bases from V and 5 from J, leaving 19 bases between them. In germline, CDR1 is MDHEN, CDR2 SYDVKM. This CDR3 has 15 amino acids. The V gene is TRBV28, the J gene TRBJ1-2, with D possibly TRBD1 on 6 matching bases. This TCR was recovered from a man aged 50 or older with urothelial cancer. The sample here was PBMCs, taken around atezolizumab (anti-PD-L1) treatment. CDR3 region: CASRDSPPPDYGYTF. Written as DNA, the CDR3 is TGTGCCAGCAGGGACAGCCCGCCCCCCGATTATGGCTACACCTTC.